Included here is one T cell receptor beta chain sequence, with context. The record originates from a study of blood T cell repertoires in COVID-19. Background on the study: Researchers got acute and convalescent COVID-19 samples from the United States, Italy and Spain. T cells, B-cell-depleted T cells, or PBMCs provided the cDNA or gDNA that served as material.

The authors' processing: Amplification from reference gene primers served as the basis for estimated nucleated cell counts. Assay: immunoSEQ multiplex PCR; the TCRdb copy retains only in-frame clones and omits some. V and J calls plus clone size are reproduced from that table; the DNA served to infer D and trimming. This table holds 200,000 or so clones, 80% to 90% found once. Germline values: CDR1 SQVTM, CDR2 ANQGSEA. This CDR3 is 15 amino acids long. After removal of 6 bases from V and 4 bases from J, the junction contained 11 bases not matched to a gene. The J gene is TRBJ1-4, the V gene TRBV29-1, with 7 bases aligning to TRBD1. The receptor comes from a woman in her forties or fifties with acute or convalescent COVID-19. Sequenced sample: peripheral blood. For the CDR3, the DNA is TGCAGCGTCGCTACAGGGGAGTGGGGTAATGAAAAACTGTTTTTT. Translation gives CSVATGEWGNEKLFF.